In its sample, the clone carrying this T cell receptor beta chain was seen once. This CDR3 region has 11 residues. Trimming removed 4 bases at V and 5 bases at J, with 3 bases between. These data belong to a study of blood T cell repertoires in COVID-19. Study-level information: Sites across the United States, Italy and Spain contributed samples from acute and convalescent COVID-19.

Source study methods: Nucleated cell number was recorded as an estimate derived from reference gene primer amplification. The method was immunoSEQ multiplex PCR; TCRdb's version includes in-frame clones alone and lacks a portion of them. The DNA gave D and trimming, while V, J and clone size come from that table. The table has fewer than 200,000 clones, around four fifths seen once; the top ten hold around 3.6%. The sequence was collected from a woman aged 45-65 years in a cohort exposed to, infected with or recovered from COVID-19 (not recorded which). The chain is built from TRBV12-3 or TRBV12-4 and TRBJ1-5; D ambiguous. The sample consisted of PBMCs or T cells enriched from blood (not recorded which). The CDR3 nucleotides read TGTGCCAGCAGTTCTGATCAGCCCCAGCATTTT. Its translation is CASSSDQPQHF.